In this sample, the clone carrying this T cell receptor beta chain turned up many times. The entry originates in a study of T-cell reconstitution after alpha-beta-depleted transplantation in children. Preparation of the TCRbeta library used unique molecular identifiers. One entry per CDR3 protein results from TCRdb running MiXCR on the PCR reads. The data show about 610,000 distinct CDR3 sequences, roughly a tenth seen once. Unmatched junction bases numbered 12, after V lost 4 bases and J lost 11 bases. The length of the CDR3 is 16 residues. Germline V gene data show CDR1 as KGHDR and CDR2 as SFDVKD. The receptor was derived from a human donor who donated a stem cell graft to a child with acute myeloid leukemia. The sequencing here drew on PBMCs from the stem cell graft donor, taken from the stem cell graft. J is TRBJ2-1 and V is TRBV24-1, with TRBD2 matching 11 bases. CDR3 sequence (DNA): TGTGCCACCAGTGACTCACTAGCGGGAGTAGGTGAAAAGCAGTTCTTC. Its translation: CATSDSLAGVGEKQFF.